The sample holds a few counts of the clone carrying this T cell receptor beta chain. Its target is not known. Combining a sample-barcoded 5' primer with a J-beta primer mix, a second PCR ran for about 7 to 11 cycles. Every cDNA was tagged by a template-switch adaptor with 12 random nucleotides. All samples yielded 2.5 million or more CDR3-containing paired-end reads. TCRdb called the 5' RACE reads again in MiXCR, with one record for every CDR3 protein. The sample records hundreds of thousands of distinct CDR3 sequences, around 45% being singletons. This sample is part of a study of blood T cells in healthy people across ages. Study outcomes and limitations: A strong correlation was found between TCR beta diversity and the percentage of naive T cells. PBMC samples, being unsorted, prevented any conclusive comparison of naive and antigen-experienced cells.

The V gene lost 0 bases and the J gene lost 7 bases, with 7 bases spanning the gap. The CDR3 contains 13 residues. The germline V gene has CDR1 SEHNR and CDR2 FQNEAQ (reference sequence). The sequencing sample was made of blood. This sequence was found in a man between 60 and 70 years old in good health. The V gene is TRBV7-9, the J gene TRBJ2-1; weak D call: TRBD1 (5 bases). CDR3 in amino acids: CASSLARANEQFF. DNA of the CDR3: TGTGCCAGCAGCTTAGCCAGGGCGAATGAGCAGTTCTTC. Full variable domain (rest looked up from reference TRBV7-9 and TRBJ2-1): DTGVSQNPRHKITKRGQNVTFRCDPISEHNRLYWYRQTLGQGPEFLTYFQNEAQLEKSRLLSDRFSAERPKGSFSTLEIQRTEQGDSAMYLCASSLARANEQFFGPGTRLTVL.